The 3 T cell receptor beta chains reported below all come from one sample, sequenced in a study of PD-L1 blockade in urothelial cancer. Regarding time point: peripheral blood 6 weeks after treatment start. Libraries were prepared by immunoSEQ multiplex PCR; TCRdb keeps only in-frame clonotypes and omits some of them. The sample carries approximately 110,000 clones, 85% to 95% recorded once. This material consisted of PBMCs, taken around atezolizumab (anti-PD-L1) treatment. The receptors were gathered from a man aged 55 to 70 with urothelial cancer.

The CDR3 DNA sequence: TGTGCCAGCCGGGGGTTCTCTGGAAACACCATATATTTT. Amino acids: CASRGFSGNTIYF. This chain joins TRBV2 and TRBJ1-3; weak D call: TRBD1 (5 bases). Germline V gene sequence: CDR1 SNHLY, CDR2 FYNNEI. The CDR3 covers 13 residues. V was clipped by 8 bases and J by 0 bases, with 8 bases between them.

This chain connects TRBV5-6 to TRBJ1-2; 8 positions match TRBD1. The germline CDR1 and CDR2 sequences are SGHDT and YYEEEE. There are 15 residues in the CDR3. The trim removed 0 bases at V and 3 bases at J, leaving 4 bases unmatched. The CDR3 spells CASSLVDRGYYGYTF. CDR3 bases: TGTGCCAGCAGCTTGGTTGACAGGGGATACTATGGCTACACCTTC.

The rearrangement uses TRBV12-2 and TRBJ2-1; TRBD2, as called in the table, went unchecked against the DNA. TRBV12-2 is annotated as a pseudogene. This CDR3 has 19 residues. The CDR3 nucleotides read TGTGCAAGTCGCCCGGTAGCCCGAATTAGCCCGATACCCTACAATGAGCAGTTCTTC. Protein sequence: CASRPVARISPIPYNEQFF.